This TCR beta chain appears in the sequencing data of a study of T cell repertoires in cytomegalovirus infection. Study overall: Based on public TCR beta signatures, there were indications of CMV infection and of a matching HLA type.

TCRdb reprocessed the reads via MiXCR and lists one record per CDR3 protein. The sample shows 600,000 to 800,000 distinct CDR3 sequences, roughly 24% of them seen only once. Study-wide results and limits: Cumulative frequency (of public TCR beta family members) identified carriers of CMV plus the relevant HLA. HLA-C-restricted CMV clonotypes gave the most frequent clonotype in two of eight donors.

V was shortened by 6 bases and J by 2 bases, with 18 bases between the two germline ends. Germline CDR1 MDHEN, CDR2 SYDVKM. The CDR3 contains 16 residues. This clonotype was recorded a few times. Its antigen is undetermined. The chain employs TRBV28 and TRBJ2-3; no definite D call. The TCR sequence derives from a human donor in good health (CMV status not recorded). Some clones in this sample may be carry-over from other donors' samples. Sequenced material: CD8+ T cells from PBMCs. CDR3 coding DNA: TGTGCCAGCAGCCCCGACACCAATACAATCACAGATACGCAGTATTTT. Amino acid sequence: CASSPDTNTITDTQYF.